This T cell receptor (beta chain) was observed in a study of T cell repertoires in cytomegalovirus infection. The wider study: CMV epitopes that were recently identified and HLA-C-restricted were used alongside well-studied HLA-B-restricted ones. Based on public TCR beta signatures, there were indications of CMV infection and of a matching HLA type.

Via MiXCR, TCRdb re-called the reads, giving one row per CDR3 protein. This table has around 500,000 distinct CDR3 sequences, about 42% appearing once. Whole-study results and caveats: The study found HLA-C-restricted CMV-specific TCR beta clonotypes dominating the ex vivo response. Pooled public TCR beta family frequency picked out CMV carriers with the relevant HLA.

This clonotype has a handful of counts. Its target is not known. This CDR3 has 14 residues. The V and J ends lost 5 bases and 5 bases respectively, with 13 bases between them. Germline V gene data show CDR1 as SGHTA and CDR2 as FQGNSA. This TCR derives from a human donor in good health (CMV status not recorded). Some clones in this sample may be carry-over from other donors' samples. The chain recombines TRBV7-2 with TRBJ2-4, with D maybe TRBD2 (5 bases). The material was cultured PBMCs, obtained from culture after CMV antigen stimulation. CDR3 nucleotide sequence: TGTGCCAGCAGCCACCCTCGGGGTCAAAACATTCAGTACTTC. Encoded protein: CASSHPRGQNIQYF.